The subject of this entry is one T cell receptor (beta chain). Its antigen is not known. Average productive template count per sample was about 40,773. The method was immunoSEQ multiplex PCR; TCRdb's version includes in-frame clones alone and lacks a portion of them. The sample holds roughly 10,000 clones; around 90% are singletons and the top ten take approximately 40%. V lost 0 bases, J lost 6 bases, and 11 bases lay in between. This CDR3 comprises 14 residues. In germline, CDR1 is MNHEY, CDR2 SMNVEV (reference sequence). The source of the sample is a study of STAT3 mutations in large granular lymphocyte leukemia. Study-level results: A small but highly pathogenic clone may have been missed. Every T-cell large granular lymphocyte leukemia patient had at least one immunodominant TCR beta clonotype. In about 30% of the 18 patients, new TCR clonotypes emerged after therapy.

The chain couples TRBV27 to TRBJ1-1, with D maybe TRBD1 (6 bases). The TCR sequence derives from a man in his sixties with T-cell large granular lymphocyte leukemia. Some clones in this sample may be carry-over from other donors' samples. Sequencing was done on a sample of peripheral blood mononuclear cells. CDR3 region: CASSLSAWGPEAFF. The CDR3 nucleotides read TGTGCCAGCAGTTTATCCGCCTGGGGGCCTGAAGCTTTCTTT.